This passage covers 23 T cell receptor beta chains from one sample sequenced in a study of molecular identifiers for immune sequencing clone quantification. In TCRdb, the PCR reads were re-called with MiXCR into one record per CDR3 protein. This table holds just under 650,000 distinct CDR3 sequences, about 20% found once. Sequenced sample: naive CD8+ T cells from blood, with Jurkat cell RNA spiked in. Subset specified: FACS-sorted CD8+CD4-CCR7+CD45RA+ naive T cells. The receptors come from a human donor in good health. Some libraries in this study had Jurkat cell RNA spiked in.

This clonotype was counted at least ten times. The CDR3 protein is CASSAYGELFF. CDR3 nucleotide sequence: TGTGCCAGCAGCGCGTATGGGGAGCTGTTTTTT. V is TRBV7-9 and J is TRBJ2-2; D call uncertain. V lost 5 bases, J lost 8 bases, and 6 bases lay in between. The CDR3 sequence is 11 residues long. Germline-derived CDR1 and CDR2 are SEHNR and FQNEAQ (reference sequence).

This clonotype was detected many times. The V and J genes are TRBV7-2 and TRBJ1-1; no clear D. Trimming left V 2 bases short and J 11 bases short, with 12 bases between. The CDR3 consists of 12 residues. The germline gives CDR1 SGHTA, CDR2 FQGNSA. The CDR3 protein is CASSLTGESAFF. The CDR3 DNA sequence: TGTGCCAGCAGCTTAACGGGAGAATCGGCTTTCTTT.

This clonotype was observed many times. This chain links TRBV3-1 with TRBJ2-7; 7 nucleotides line up with TRBD2. V shed 1 base and J 2 bases; nucleotides not matched to a gene: 2. Germline V gene lookup returns CDR1 LGHDT and CDR2 YNNKEL (reference sequence). The CDR3 has 14 residues. The CDR3 region is CASSQVLAPYEQYF. In nucleotides, the CDR3 is TGTGCCAGCAGCCAAGTACTAGCGCCCTACGAGCAGTACTTC.

There are a few counts of this clonotype. The chain recombines TRBV27 with TRBJ2-7, with 9 positions matching TRBD1. This CDR3 spans 16 amino acids. Trimming cost V 6 bases and J 3 bases; bases outside gene matches: 12. Germline values: CDR1 MNHEY, CDR2 SMNVEV (reference sequence). The CDR3 here is CASSPTDRGFFYEQYF. CDR3 in DNA: TGTGCCAGCAGCCCCACCGACAGGGGGTTTTTCTACGAGCAGTACTTC.

A remark on this clonotype: A read error is likely, as this CDR3 ends without the conserved phenylalanine or tryptophan. The V call is TRBV19, the J call TRBJ1-1; D remains unclear. V lost 2 bases and J 5 bases, leaving 12 bases between the germline ends. This CDR3 is 14 amino acids long. Germline V CDR1 and CDR2: LNHDA, SQIVND (reference sequence). The CDR3 is CASSIKAGGTEAFS. CDR3 DNA sequence: TGTGCCAGTAGTATAAAGGCAGGCGGGACTGAAGCTTTCTCT.

This clonotype showed up many times. The chain joins TRBV7-2 to TRBJ2-7; D is unresolved. V lost 3 bases and J lost 4, with 10 bases in between. CDR3 length: 13 residues. Germline-derived CDR1 and CDR2 are SGHTA and FQGNSA. The CDR3 reads CASSFSTDYEQYF. The CDR3 DNA reads TGTGCCAGCAGCTTCTCTACCGATTACGAGCAGTACTTC.

In regard to this clonotype: The junction departs from the called germline gene at one end, perhaps through a read error. The genes are TRBV6-5 and TRBJ2-7, with D uncertain. CDR1 and CDR2 from the germline V gene are MNHEY and SVGAGI. This CDR3 spans 12 amino acids. The CDR3 protein is CASSSGPYEQCF. Here the CDR3 DNA reads TGTGCCAGCAGTAGTGGGCCCTACGAGCAGTGCTTC.

The J gene is TRBJ2-1, the V gene TRBV5-5; D gene ambiguous. Germline CDR1 and CDR2: SGHKS and YYEKEE (reference sequence). The CDR3 has 14 residues. The V end was cut by 4 bases, the J end by 3 bases, with 11 bases between. In DNA form, the CDR3 reads TGTGCCAGCAGCCCAAACCTGGGCTACAATGAGCAGTTCTTC. Its translation is CASSPNLGYNEQFF. Together with reference TRBV5-5 and TRBJ2-1, the CDR3 gives the full variable domain: DAGVTQSPTHLIKTRGQQVTLRCSPISGHKSVSWYQQVLGQGPQFIFQYYEKEERGRGNFPDRFSARQFPNYSSELNVNALLLGDSALYLCASSPNLGYNEQFFGPGTRLTVL.

This clonotype appeared a few times. A read error may explain this, as a much larger clone is one base away. The CDR3 ends on some other residue instead of the conserved phenylalanine or tryptophan, so this is likely a read error. The chain is built from TRBV13 and TRBJ1-5; the D is unclear. V gave up 5 bases and J gave up 6 bases, with 11 bases separating them. Germline CDR1 reads PRHDT; CDR2 reads FYEKMQ (reference sequence). The CDR3 is made up of 13 amino acids. CDR3 in amino acids: CASSHLQGQPQHL. CDR3 coding DNA: TGTGCCAGCAGCCACCTACAAGGTCAGCCCCAGCATCTT.

This clonotype was detected ten times or more. V and J are TRBV12-3 or TRBV12-4 and TRBJ1-6; D remains ambiguous. V lost 3 bases to trimming and J lost 8 bases, with 14 bases between them. This CDR3 spans 15 amino acids. This chain's CDR3 is CASSFSSRTDSPLHF. The CDR3, as DNA: TGTGCCAGCAGTTTTTCAAGCAGGACCGATTCACCCCTCCACTTT.

This clonotype was seen a handful of times. One base away lies a much larger clone, so this may be a sequencing read error. CDR3 amino acids: CATSPRADTGTQYF. The CDR3 DNA reads TGTGCCACCTCCCCGAGGGCGGACACAGGTACGCAGTATTTT. The rearrangement links TRBV27 to TRBJ2-3; the D gene could be TRBD1 or TRBD2 (5 bases each). CDR1 and CDR2 (germline): MNHEY, SMNVEV (reference sequence). This CDR3 region has 14 residues.

This clonotype was observed many times. V gene TRBV5-5 combines with J gene TRBJ2-6; D tentatively fits TRBD1 or TRBD2 (5 bases each). The CDR3 length is 18 residues. Trimming removed 0 bases from V and 0 bases from J, with 13 bases in between. CDR1 SGHKS and CDR2 YYEKEE come from the germline V gene (reference sequence). The CDR3 loop is CASSLAGAPHSGANVLTF. In DNA form, the CDR3 reads TGTGCCAGCAGCTTGGCCGGGGCACCGCACTCTGGGGCCAACGTCCTGACTTTC.

This clonotype has more than one count but fewer than ten. This chain joins TRBV30 and TRBJ1-5, with TRBD1 as a possible D gene (6 bases). CDR3 length: 15 amino acids. Germline values: CDR1 GTSNPN, CDR2 SVGIG (reference sequence). V was clipped by 7 bases and J by 1 base, with 17 bases between them. This CDR3 is CAFTTGQSSNQPQHF. The CDR3 nucleotides are TGTGCCTTTACTACGGGACAATCGAGCAATCAGCCCCAGCATTTT. Filled out from reference TRBV30 and TRBJ1-5, the complete variable domain reads SQTIHQWPATLVQPVGSPLSLECTVEGTSNPNLYWYRQAAGRGLQLLFYSVGIGQISSEVPQNLSASRPQDRQFILSSKKLLLSDSGFYLCAFTTGQSSNQPQHFGDGTRLSIL.

This clonotype has ten or more counts. The V call is TRBV5-6, the J call TRBJ1-5, with no clear D. The CDR3 consists of 15 residues. Trimming removed 1 base from V and 3 bases from J, with 11 bases in between. Germline V CDR1 and CDR2: SGHDT, YYEEEE. For the CDR3, the DNA is TGTGCCAGCAGCTTGATGGGCAGGACCAATCAGCCCCAGCATTTT. Protein: CASSLMGRTNQPQHF.

The V gene is TRBV6-1, the J gene TRBJ2-5; D might be TRBD1 or TRBD2, each matching 5 bases. The CDR3 is 16 residues long. V was trimmed by 3 bases and J by 5 bases, leaving 19 bases between them. Looked up from germline, CDR1 is MNHNS and CDR2 is SASEGT. DNA for the CDR3: TGTGCCAGCAGTGAGGAGACGTGGGGGTATCAGGAGACCCAGTACTTC. Translation: CASSEETWGYQETQYF.

The V gene is TRBV4-1, the J gene TRBJ2-7, with 7 bases that match TRBD1. The length of the CDR3 is 18 residues. Trimming took 4 bases from V and 0 from J; bases not matched to a gene: 15. CDR1 is MGHRA and CDR2 is YSYEKL in the germline V gene. Here the CDR3 DNA reads TGCGCCAGCAGCCCTCAACCCGCCGGGACAGCGAGCTCCTACGAGCAGTACTTC. Its protein is CASSPQPAGTASSYEQYF.

This clonotype was observed at least ten times. The J gene is TRBJ1-1, the V gene TRBV6-5, with TRBD1 as a possible D gene (6 bases). CDR1 and CDR2 from the germline V gene are MNHEY and SVGAGI. The germline V and J ends were trimmed by 0 bases and 5 bases, with 16 bases remaining between them. The CDR3 consists of 16 residues. CDR3 amino acids: CASSYSGGPTGTEAFF. As DNA, the CDR3 is TGTGCCAGCAGTTACTCCGGCGGCCCAACAGGGACTGAAGCTTTCTTT.

This clonotype was counted at least ten times. This chain links TRBV9 with TRBJ2-3, with a tentative D call TRBD2 (6 bases). The V gene lost 3 bases and the J gene lost 2 bases, with 16 bases spanning the gap. CDR1 is SGDLS, CDR2 YYNGEE, per germline. CDR3 size: 16 residues. Here the CDR3 DNA reads TGTGCCAGCAGCGGGTCCGGTAGCGGATCCACAGATACGCAGTATTTT. It yields the protein CASSGSGSGSTDTQYF. Complete variable domain (other parts from reference TRBV9 and TRBJ2-3): DSGVTQTPKHLITATGQRVTLRCSPRSGDLSVYWYQQSLDQGLQFLIQYYNGEERAKGNILERFSAQQFPDLHSELNLSSLELGDSALYFCASSGSGSGSTDTQYFGPGTRLTVL.

The chain has TRBV5-4 and TRBJ2-7; possibly TRBD1 for D (6 bases). This CDR3 spans 13 amino acids. CDR1 and CDR2 from the germline V gene are SGHNT and YYREEE (reference sequence). V was trimmed by 2 bases and J by 5 bases, leaving 11 bases between them. The CDR3 loop reads CASSLQGIHEQYF. CDR3 bases: TGTGCCAGCAGCTTACAGGGAATCCACGAGCAGTACTTC. The full variable domain, with the rest looked up from reference TRBV5-4 and TRBJ2-7, is ETGVTQSPTHLIKTRGQQVTLRCSSQSGHNTVSWYQQALGQGPQFIFQYYREEENGRGNFPPRFSGLQFPNYSSELNVNALELDDSALYLCASSLQGIHEQYFGPGTRLTVT.

In this sample, this clonotype turned up a few times. The genes are TRBV6-6 and TRBJ1-5; a possible D gene is TRBD1 (5 bases). Germline CDR1 MNHNY, CDR2 SVGAGI (reference sequence). This CDR3 is 15 amino acids long. Trimming pared 6 bases from V and 6 bases from J, leaving 18 bases between. Here the CDR3 DNA reads TGTGCCAGCAGAGTTACTGCTGGGGGAGGTCAGCCCCAGCATTTT. It codes for CASRVTAGGGQPQHF.

The chain is built from TRBV2 and TRBJ1-6; 10 nucleotides align to TRBD1. Germline V CDR1 and CDR2: SNHLY, FYNNEI. The CDR3 runs 18 residues. After removal of 2 bases from V and 5 bases from J, the junction contained 9 bases not matched to a gene. DNA of the CDR3: TGTGCCAGCAGTGAATCCCTCCGGGACAGGGGAGATAATTCACCCCTCCACTTT. Translated: CASSESLRDRGDNSPLHF. The full variable domain, completed using reference TRBV2 and TRBJ1-6, is EPEVTQTPSHQVTQMGQEVILRCVPISNHLYFYWYRQILGQKVEFLVSFYNNEISEKSEIFDDQFSVERPDGSNFTLKIRSTKLEDSAMYFCASSESLRDRGDNSPLHFGNGTRLTVT.

Notes on this clonotype: With a much larger clone just one base away, this may be a read error. V usage is TRBV6-1 and J usage is TRBJ1-4; 10 bases map to TRBD1. Germline V gene sequence: CDR1 MNHNS, CDR2 SASEGT. This CDR3 is 15 amino acids long. CDR3 nucleotides: TGTGCCAGCAGTTCCCCGACAGGGGGCTATGAAAAACCGTTTTTT. Translated, it gives CASSSPTGGYEKPFF.

This clonotype was counted many times. The chain combines TRBV2 with TRBJ1-2; a possible D gene is TRBD1 (5 bases). CDR3 length: 13 amino acids. CDR1 is SNHLY, CDR2 FYNNEI, per germline. The V end lost 6 bases, the J end lost 2 bases, and 10 bases lay between the germline ends. The CDR3 bases are TGTGCCAGCAGCGGAGGGGAAAACTATGGCTACACCTTC. It yields the protein CASSGGENYGYTF.